Reported below is one T cell receptor beta chain. Sequencing used immunoSEQ multiplex PCR; TCRdb keeps in-frame clones, though not all of them. The data show tens of thousands of clones, 80% to 85% seen once. CDR1 SGHTA and CDR2 FQGNSA come from the germline V gene. This CDR3 contains 15 residues. The J segment lost 7 bases and the V segment lost 1 base, leaving 6 bases of the junction unmatched. These data belong to a study of blood T cell repertoires in COVID-19. At the level of the study: Sources were T cells, B-cell-depleted T cells, or PBMCs; the material itself was cDNA or gDNA.

V and J are TRBV7-2 and TRBJ2-3, with 9 bases identical to TRBD2. Sequencing was carried out using peripheral blood. The source is a man aged 50-60 years with acute or convalescent COVID-19. The chain's CDR3 is CASSLVAGGPNTQYF. The CDR3 DNA sequence: TGTGCCAGCAGCTTAGTGGCGGGGGGGCCCAATACGCAGTATTTT.